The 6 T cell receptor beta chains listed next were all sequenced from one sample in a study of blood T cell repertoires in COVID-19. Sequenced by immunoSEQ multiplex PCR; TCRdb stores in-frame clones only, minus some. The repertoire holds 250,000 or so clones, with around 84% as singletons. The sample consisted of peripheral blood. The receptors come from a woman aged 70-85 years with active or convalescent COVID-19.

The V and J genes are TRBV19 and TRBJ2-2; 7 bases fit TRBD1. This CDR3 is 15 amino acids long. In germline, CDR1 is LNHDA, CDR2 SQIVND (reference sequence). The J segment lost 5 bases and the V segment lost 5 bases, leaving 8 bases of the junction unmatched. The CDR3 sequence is CASSVSWDRTGELFF. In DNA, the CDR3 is TGTGCCAGTAGTGTTTCGTGGGACAGAACCGGGGAGCTGTTTTTT.

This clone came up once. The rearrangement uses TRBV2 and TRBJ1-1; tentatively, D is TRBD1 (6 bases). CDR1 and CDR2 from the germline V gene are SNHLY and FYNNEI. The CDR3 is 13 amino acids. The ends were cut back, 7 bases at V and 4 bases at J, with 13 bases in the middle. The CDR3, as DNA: TGTGCCAGCAATAAGGACAGAGGCACTGAAGCTTTCTTT. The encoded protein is CASNKDRGTEAFF.

In nucleotides, the CDR3 is TGCGCCAGCAGCTTGGACAACAATCAGCCCCAGCATTTT. Translation gives CASSLDNNQPQHF. This chain uses TRBV5-1 with TRBJ1-5, with D unclear. The CDR3 runs 13 residues. From germline, CDR1 is SGHRS and CDR2 YFSETQ. V gave up 0 bases and J gave up 3 bases, with 4 bases separating them.

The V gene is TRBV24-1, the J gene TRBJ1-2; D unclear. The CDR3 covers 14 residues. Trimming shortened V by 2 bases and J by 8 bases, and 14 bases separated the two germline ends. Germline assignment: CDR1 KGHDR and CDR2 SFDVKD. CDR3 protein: CATSDSGPRGGYTF. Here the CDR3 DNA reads TGTGCCACCAGTGATTCCGGGCCCCGGGGAGGCTACACCTTC.

The CDR3 reads CASSVGQGAQPQHF. CDR3 bases: TGTGCCAGCAGCGTAGGTCAGGGGGCTCAGCCCCAGCATTTT. The J gene is TRBJ1-5, the V gene TRBV9; 8 bases map to TRBD1. The CDR3 consists of 14 residues. V trimming: 0 bases; J trimming: 6 bases; junction bases outside the gene matches: 2. Germline CDR1 reads SGDLS; CDR2 reads YYNGEE.

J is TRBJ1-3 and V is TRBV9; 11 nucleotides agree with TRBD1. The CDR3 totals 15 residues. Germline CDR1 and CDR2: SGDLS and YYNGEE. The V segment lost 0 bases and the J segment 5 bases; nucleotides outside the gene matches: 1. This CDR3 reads CASSVGDRGRNTIYF. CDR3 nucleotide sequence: TGTGCCAGCAGCGTAGGGGACAGGGGGAGAAACACCATATATTTT.